The clone carrying this TCR beta chain was counted ten times or more. The sample originates from a study of patients and donors after allogeneic stem cell transplantation. J was trimmed by 5 bases and V by 2 bases; bases with no gene match: 5. Per germline, CDR1 SGHRS and CDR2 YFSETQ. The CDR3 is 15 amino acids. TCRdb re-analysed the RT-PCR reads in MiXCR, keeping a single row per CDR3 protein. Counted here are under 30,000 distinct CDR3 sequences, around 7.4% occurring once; the ten biggest clones make up approximately 48%. The sequenced sample consisted of blood, either unsorted or a sorted T cell fraction (not recorded which). The rearrangement uses TRBV5-1 and TRBJ2-3, with 10 positions matching TRBD2. The source of this sequence is a human donor who was either an allogeneic HSCT recipient or a stem cell or donor lymphocyte infusion donor (not recorded which). It is not recorded whose cells these are; they may come from a transplant donor. The CDR3: CASSFSGGAEDTQYF. CDR3 coding DNA: TGCGCCAGCAGCTTCAGCGGGGGGGCCGAAGATACGCAGTATTTT.